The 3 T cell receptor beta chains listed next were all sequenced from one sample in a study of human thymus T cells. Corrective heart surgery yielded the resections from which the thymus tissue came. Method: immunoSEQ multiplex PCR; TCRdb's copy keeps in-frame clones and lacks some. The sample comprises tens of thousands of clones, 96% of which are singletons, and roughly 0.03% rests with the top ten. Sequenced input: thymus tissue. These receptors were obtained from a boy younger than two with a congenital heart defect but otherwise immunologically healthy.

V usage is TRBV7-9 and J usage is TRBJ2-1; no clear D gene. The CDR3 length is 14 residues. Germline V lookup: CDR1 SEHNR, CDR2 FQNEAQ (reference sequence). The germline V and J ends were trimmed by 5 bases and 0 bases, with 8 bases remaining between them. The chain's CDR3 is CASSPRDSYNEQFF. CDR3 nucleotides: TGTGCCAGCAGCCCTAGGGACTCCTACAATGAGCAGTTCTTC. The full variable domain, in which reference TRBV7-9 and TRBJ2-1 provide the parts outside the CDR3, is DTGVSQNPRHKITKRGQNVTFRCDPISEHNRLYWYRQTLGQGPEFLTYFQNEAQLEKSRLLSDRFSAERPKGSFSTLEIQRTEQGDSAMYLCASSPRDSYNEQFFGPGTRLTVL.

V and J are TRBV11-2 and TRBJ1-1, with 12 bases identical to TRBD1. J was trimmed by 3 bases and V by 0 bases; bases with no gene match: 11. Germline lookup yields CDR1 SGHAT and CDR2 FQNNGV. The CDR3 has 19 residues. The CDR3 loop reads CASSLEGRDRGRLDTEAFF. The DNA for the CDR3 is TGTGCCAGCAGCTTAGAGGGGCGGGACAGGGGGCGTCTAGACACTGAAGCTTTCTTT. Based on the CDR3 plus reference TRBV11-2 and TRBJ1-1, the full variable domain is EAGVAQSPRYKIIEKRQSVAFWCNPISGHATLYWYQQILGQGPKLLIQFQNNGVVDDSQLPKDRFSAERLKGVDSTLKIQPAKLEDSAVYLCASSLEGRDRGRLDTEAFFGQGTRLTVV.

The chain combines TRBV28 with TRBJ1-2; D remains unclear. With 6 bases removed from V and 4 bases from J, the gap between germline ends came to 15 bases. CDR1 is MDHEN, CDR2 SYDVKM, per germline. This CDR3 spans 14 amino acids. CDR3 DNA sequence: TGTGCCAGCAGGAGAAATCGTGTTCCCTATGGCTACACCTTC. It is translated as CASRRNRVPYGYTF.